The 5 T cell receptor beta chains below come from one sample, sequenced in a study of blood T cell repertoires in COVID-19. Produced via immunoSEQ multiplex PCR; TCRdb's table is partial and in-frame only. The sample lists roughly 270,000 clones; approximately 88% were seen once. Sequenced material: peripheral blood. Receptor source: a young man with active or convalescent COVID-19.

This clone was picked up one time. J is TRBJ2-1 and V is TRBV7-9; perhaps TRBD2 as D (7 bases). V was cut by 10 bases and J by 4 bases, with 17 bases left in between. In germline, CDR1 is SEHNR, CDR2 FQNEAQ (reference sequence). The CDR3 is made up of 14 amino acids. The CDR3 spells CATTGGRGYNEQFF. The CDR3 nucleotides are TGTGCCACCACTGGGGGGCGGGGGTACAATGAGCAGTTCTTC.

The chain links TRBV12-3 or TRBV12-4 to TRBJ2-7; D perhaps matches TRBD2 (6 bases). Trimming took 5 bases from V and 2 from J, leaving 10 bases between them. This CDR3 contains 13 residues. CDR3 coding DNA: TGTGCCAGCAGTCAACTAGCCGCCTACGAGCAGTACTTC. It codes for CASSQLAAYEQYF.

CDR3 loop: CASSFRGGANTEAFF. The CDR3 bases are TGCGCCAGCAGCTTTAGAGGGGGAGCGAACACTGAAGCTTTCTTT. The chain links TRBV5-1 to TRBJ1-1; a possible D gene is TRBD1 (6 bases). Deletions cut 2 bases from V and 1 base from J, with 12 bases between. The germline V gene encodes CDR1 SGHRS and CDR2 YFSETQ. The CDR3 sequence is 15 residues long.

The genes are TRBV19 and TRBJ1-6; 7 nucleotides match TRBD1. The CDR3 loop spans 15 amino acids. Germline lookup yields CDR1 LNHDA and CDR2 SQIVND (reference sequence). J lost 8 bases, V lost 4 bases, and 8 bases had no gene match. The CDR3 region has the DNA TGTGCCAGTAGTACCTACAGGGGAATGGATTCACCCCTCCACTTT. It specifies CASSTYRGMDSPLHF.

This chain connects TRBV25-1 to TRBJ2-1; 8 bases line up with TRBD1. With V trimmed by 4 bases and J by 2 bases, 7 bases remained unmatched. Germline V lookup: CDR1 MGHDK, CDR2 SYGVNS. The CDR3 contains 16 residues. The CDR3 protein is CASSAERQGTYNEQFF. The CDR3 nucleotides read TGTGCCAGCAGTGCAGAGAGACAGGGGACCTACAATGAGCAGTTCTTC.